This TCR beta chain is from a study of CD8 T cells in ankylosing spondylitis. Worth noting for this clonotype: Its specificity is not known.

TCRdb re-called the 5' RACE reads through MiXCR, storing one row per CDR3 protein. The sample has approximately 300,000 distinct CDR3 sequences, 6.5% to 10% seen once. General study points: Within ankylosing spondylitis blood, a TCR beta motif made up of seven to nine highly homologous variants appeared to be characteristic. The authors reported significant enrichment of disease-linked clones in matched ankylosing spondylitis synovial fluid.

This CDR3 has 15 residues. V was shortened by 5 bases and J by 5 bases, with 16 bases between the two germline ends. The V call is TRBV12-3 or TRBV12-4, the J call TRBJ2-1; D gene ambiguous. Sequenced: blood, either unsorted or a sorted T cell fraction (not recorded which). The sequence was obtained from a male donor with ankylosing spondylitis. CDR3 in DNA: TGTGCCAGCAGTGTCACGGCCCACCGTAACAATGAGCAGTTCTTC. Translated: CASSVTAHRNNEQFF.